Below are 8 T cell receptor beta chains sequenced from a single sample in a study of blood T cell repertoires in COVID-19. Libraries were prepared by immunoSEQ multiplex PCR; TCRdb keeps only in-frame clonotypes and omits some of them. Among 140,000 to 150,000 clones, around 83% were seen once, and the ten largest hold about 9.4%. Specimen: peripheral blood. The receptors here all came from a man aged 55-75 years with active or convalescent COVID-19.

There are a few counts of this clone. J is TRBJ2-1 and V is TRBV20-1; 12 nucleotides align to TRBD2. CDR1 DFQATT and CDR2 SNEGSKA come from the germline V gene (reference sequence). With 3 bases clipped from V and 1 base from J, the junction kept 7 bases outside the gene matches. The length of the CDR3 is 17 residues. In nucleotides, the CDR3 is TGCAGTGCTAGTCGGCTAGCGGGAGGGATTTCCTACAATGAGCAGTTCTTC. It translates to CSASRLAGGISYNEQFF.

The rearrangement joins TRBV7-9 to TRBJ2-7; TRBD2 might be the D (5 bases). V was cut by 5 bases and J by 1 base, with 9 bases left in between. The CDR3 runs 13 residues. CDR1 is SEHNR, CDR2 FQNEAQ, per germline (reference sequence). The CDR3 is CASSRTLSYEQYF. The CDR3 bases are TGTGCCAGCAGCAGGACTTTATCCTACGAGCAGTACTTC.

The count of this clone is one. The V gene is TRBV11-2, the J gene TRBJ1-2, with a tentative D call TRBD1 (6 bases). Germline V lookup: CDR1 SGHAT, CDR2 FQNNGV. The CDR3 contains 13 residues. The V end lost 2 bases, the J end lost 7 bases, and 11 bases lay between the germline ends. The CDR3 sequence: CASSLQGFPGYTF. Written as DNA, the CDR3 is TGTGCCAGCAGCTTACAGGGGTTCCCTGGCTACACCTTC.

A few counts support this clone. The chain has TRBV10-3 and TRBJ1-1; the match to TRBD1 covers 7 bases. The J segment lost 1 base and the V segment lost 5 bases, leaving 4 bases of the junction unmatched. CDR3 length: 14 residues. The germline gives CDR1 ENHRY, CDR2 SYGVKD. The CDR3 DNA reads TGTGCCATCAGTACTCGGACAGGGAACACTGAAGCTTTCTTT. As protein: CAISTRTGNTEAFF.

This chain joins TRBV28 and TRBJ2-1; the D is unclear. CDR3 size: 15 residues. Trimming left V 2 bases short and J 3 bases short, with 11 bases between. Germline CDR1 is MDHEN and CDR2 is SYDVKM. CDR3 in DNA: TGTGCCAGCAGTTTAGTGTCCAGGAACTACAATGAGCAGTTCTTC. Translating it yields CASSLVSRNYNEQFF.

This clone was detected a few times. Other DNA sequences in the same sample also yield this CDR3. The CDR3 region has the DNA TGTGCCAGCTCACCACCGTCAGGGGGCAACACTGAAGCTTTCTTT. It encodes CASSPPSGGNTEAFF. The chain carries TRBV18 and TRBJ1-1, with 8 bases identical to TRBD1. Germline V gene lookup returns CDR1 KGHSH and CDR2 LQKENI. The CDR3 is 15 residues long. Losses at the gene ends were 0 bases for V and 2 bases for J; bases not matched to a gene: 2.

The gene calls are TRBV2 and TRBJ1-2; 8 bases are shared with TRBD1. The CDR3 is made up of 14 amino acids. CDR1 and CDR2 from the germline V gene are SNHLY and FYNNEI. Trimming took 6 bases from V and 7 from J; bases not matched to a gene: 10. This CDR3 is CASSNPGGAVGYTF. The CDR3 DNA is TGTGCCAGCAGCAACCCAGGGGGCGCGGTTGGCTACACCTTC.

The chain has TRBV15 and TRBJ2-1; unclear D gene. Trimming shortened V by 0 bases and J by 5 bases, and 8 bases separated the two germline ends. Germline-derived CDR1 and CDR2 are LNHNV and YYDKDF (reference sequence). The CDR3 covers 14 residues. Here the CDR3 DNA reads TGTGCCACCAGCAGAGATGTAACAAACAATGAGCAGTTCTTC. This gives the protein CATSRDVTNNEQFF.